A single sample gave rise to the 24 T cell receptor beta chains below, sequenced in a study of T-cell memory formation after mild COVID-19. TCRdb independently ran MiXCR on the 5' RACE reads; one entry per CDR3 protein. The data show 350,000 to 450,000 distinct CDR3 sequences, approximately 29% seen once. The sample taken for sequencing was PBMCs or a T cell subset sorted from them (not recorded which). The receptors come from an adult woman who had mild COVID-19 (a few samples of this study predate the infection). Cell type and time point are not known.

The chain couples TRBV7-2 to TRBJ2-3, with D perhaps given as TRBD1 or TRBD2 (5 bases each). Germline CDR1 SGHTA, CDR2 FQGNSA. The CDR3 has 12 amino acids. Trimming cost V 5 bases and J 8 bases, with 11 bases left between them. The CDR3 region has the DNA TGTGCCAGCAGCCAAAGTGGGGGTACGCAGTATTTT. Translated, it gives CASSQSGGTQYF.

The DNA of the CDR3 is TGTGCCAGCAGTTTGGATTTGAGGATCGGGAACACTGAAGCTTTCTTT. Its translation is CASSLDLRIGNTEAFF. The V gene is TRBV12-3 or TRBV12-4, the J gene TRBJ1-1, with no clear D. V was shortened by 3 bases and J by 1 base, with 15 bases between the two germline ends. The CDR3 runs 16 residues.

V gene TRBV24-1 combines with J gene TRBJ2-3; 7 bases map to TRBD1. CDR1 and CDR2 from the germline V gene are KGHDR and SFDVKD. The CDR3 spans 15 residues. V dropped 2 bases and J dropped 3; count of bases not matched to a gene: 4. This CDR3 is CATSDSRDRTDTQYF. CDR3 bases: TGTGCCACCAGTGATTCAAGGGACAGAACAGATACGCAGTATTTT.

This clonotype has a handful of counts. The CDR3 DNA sequence: TGCGCCAGCAGCCTCCGACCGGGACTACCACTAGGGGATACGCAGTATTTT. Translating gives CASSLRPGLPLGDTQYF. The chain employs TRBV5-1 and TRBJ2-3, with 7 bases that match TRBD2. This CDR3 is built from 17 residues. The trim removed 4 bases at V and 6 bases at J, leaving 17 bases unmatched. CDR1 and CDR2 from the germline V gene are SGHRS and YFSETQ. Drawing the rest from reference TRBV5-1 and TRBJ2-3, the complete variable domain is KAGVTQTPRYLIKTRGQQVTLSCSPISGHRSVSWYQQTPGQGLQFLFEYFSETQRNKGNFPGRFSGRQFSNSRSEMNVSTLELGDSALYLCASSLRPGLPLGDTQYFGPGTRLTVL.

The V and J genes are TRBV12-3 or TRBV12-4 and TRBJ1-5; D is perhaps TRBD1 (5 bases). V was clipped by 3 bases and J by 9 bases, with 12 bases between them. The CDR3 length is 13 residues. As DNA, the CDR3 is TGTGCCAGCAGTTTCTCAGGCCAGGGGCCCCAGCATTTT. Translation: CASSFSGQGPQHF.

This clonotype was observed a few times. The chain's CDR3 is CASSLGRGGQETQYF. DNA for the CDR3: TGCGCCAGCAGCTTGGGACGGGGGGGCCAAGAGACCCAGTACTTC. This chain joins TRBV5-1 and TRBJ2-5; 8 nucleotides line up with TRBD2. CDR1 is SGHRS, CDR2 YFSETQ, per germline. V dropped 0 bases and J dropped 1; count of bases not matched to a gene: 2. The CDR3 totals 15 residues. The full variable domain, with the rest looked up from reference TRBV5-1 and TRBJ2-5, is KAGVTQTPRYLIKTRGQQVTLSCSPISGHRSVSWYQQTPGQGLQFLFEYFSETQRNKGNFPGRFSGRQFSNSRSEMNVSTLELGDSALYLCASSLGRGGQETQYFGPGTRLLVL.

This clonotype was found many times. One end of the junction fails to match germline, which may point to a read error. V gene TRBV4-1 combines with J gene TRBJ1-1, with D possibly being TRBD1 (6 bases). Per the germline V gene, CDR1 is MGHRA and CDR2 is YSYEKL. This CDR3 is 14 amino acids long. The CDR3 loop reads CASSPRGGNTEAFF. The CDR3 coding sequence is TGTGCCAGCTCACCACGAGGGGGGAACACTGAAGCTTTCTTT.

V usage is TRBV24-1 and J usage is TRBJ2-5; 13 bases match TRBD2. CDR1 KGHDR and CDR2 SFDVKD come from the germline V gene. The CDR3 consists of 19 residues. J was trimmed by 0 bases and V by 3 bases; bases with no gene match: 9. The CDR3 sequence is CATSDLGTSGREYQETQYF. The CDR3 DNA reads TGTGCCACCAGTGATCTCGGAACTAGCGGGAGGGAGTACCAAGAGACCCAGTACTTC.

CDR3 region: CASSLRQGTYNEQFF. CDR3 coding DNA: TGTGCCAGCAGCCTCCGGCAGGGGACCTACAATGAGCAGTTCTTC. The chain links TRBV7-6 to TRBJ2-1; perhaps TRBD1 as D (6 bases). The CDR3 loop spans 15 amino acids. CDR1 is SGHVS, CDR2 FNYEAQ, per germline. Trimming cost V 5 bases and J 2 bases, with 13 bases left between them.

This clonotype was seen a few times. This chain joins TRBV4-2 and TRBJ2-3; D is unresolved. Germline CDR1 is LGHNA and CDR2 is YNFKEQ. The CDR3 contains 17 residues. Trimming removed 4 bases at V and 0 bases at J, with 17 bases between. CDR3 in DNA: TGTGCCAGCAGCCCCCTTTTTGGGTTAGAAAGCACAGATACGCAGTATTTT. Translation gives CASSPLFGLESTDTQYF.

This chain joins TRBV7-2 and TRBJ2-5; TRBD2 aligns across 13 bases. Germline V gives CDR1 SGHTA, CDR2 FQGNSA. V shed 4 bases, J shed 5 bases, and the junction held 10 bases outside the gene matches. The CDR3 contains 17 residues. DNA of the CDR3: TGTGCCAGCAGCTCGGGACTAGCGGGAATTGTGGGCGAGACCCAGTACTTC. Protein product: CASSSGLAGIVGETQYF. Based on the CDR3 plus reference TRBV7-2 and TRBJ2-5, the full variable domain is GAGVSQSPSNKVTEKGKDVELRCDPISGHTALYWYRQSLGQGLEFLIYFQGNSAPDKSGLPSDRFSAERTGGSVSTLTIQRTQQEDSAVYLCASSSGLAGIVGETQYFGPGTRLLVL.

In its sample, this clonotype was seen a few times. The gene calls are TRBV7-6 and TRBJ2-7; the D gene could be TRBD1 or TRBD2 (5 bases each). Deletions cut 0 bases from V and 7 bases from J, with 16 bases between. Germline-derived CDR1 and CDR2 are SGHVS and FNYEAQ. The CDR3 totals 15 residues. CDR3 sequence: CASSLAAGTLGEQYF. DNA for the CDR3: TGTGCCAGCAGCTTAGCGGCAGGGACCCTTGGGGAGCAGTACTTC.

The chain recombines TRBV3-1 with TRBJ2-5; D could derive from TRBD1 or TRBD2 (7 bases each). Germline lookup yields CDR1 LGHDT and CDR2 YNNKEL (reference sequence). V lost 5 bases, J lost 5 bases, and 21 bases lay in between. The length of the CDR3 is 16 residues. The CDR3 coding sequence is TGTGCCAGCAGCAACGGGAGGACAGGACGAGGGGAGACCCAGTACTTC. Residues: CASSNGRTGRGETQYF.

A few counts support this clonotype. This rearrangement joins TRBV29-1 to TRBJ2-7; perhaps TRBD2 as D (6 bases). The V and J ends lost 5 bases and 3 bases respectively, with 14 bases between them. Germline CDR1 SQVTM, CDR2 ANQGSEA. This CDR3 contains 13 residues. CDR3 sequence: CSVTRDSFYEQYF. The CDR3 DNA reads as TGCAGCGTTACCCGGGACTCTTTCTACGAGCAGTACTTC.

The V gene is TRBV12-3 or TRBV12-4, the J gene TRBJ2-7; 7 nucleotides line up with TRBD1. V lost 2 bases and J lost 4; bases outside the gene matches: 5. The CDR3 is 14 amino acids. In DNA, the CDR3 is TGTGCCAGCAGTTTAATTACAGGGGATTACGAGCAGTACTTC. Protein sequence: CASSLITGDYEQYF.

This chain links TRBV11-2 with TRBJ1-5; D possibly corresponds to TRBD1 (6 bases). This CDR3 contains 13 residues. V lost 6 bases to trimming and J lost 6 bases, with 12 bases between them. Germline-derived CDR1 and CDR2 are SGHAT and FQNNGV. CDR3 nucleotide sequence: TGTGCCAGCAGTACAGGGTCTGGTCAGCCCCAGCATTTT. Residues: CASSTGSGQPQHF.

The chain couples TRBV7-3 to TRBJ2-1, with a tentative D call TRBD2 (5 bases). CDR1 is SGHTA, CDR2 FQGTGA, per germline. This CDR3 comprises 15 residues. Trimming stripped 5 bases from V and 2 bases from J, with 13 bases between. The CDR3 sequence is CASSPTGSPYNEQFF. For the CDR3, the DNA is TGTGCCAGCAGCCCCACGGGATCCCCCTACAATGAGCAGTTCTTC.

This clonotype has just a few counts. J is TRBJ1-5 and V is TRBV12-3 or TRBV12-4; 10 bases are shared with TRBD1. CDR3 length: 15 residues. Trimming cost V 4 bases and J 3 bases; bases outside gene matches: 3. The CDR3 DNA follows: TGTGCCAGCAGTTCGGGACAGGGGCCCAATCAGCCCCAGCATTTT. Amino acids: CASSSGQGPNQPQHF.

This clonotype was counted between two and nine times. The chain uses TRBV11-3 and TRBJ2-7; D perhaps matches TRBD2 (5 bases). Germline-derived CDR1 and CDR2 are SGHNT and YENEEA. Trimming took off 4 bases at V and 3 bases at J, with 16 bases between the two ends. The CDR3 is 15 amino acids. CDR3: CASSSSLRERYEQYF. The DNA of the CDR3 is TGTGCCAGCAGCTCTAGCCTCCGGGAACGCTACGAGCAGTACTTC.

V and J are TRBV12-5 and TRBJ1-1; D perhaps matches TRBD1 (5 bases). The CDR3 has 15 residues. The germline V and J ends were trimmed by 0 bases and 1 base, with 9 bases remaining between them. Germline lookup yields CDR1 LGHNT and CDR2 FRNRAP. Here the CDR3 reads CASGLVLGANTEAFF. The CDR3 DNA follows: TGTGCTAGTGGTTTGGTTCTCGGGGCGAACACTGAAGCTTTCTTT.

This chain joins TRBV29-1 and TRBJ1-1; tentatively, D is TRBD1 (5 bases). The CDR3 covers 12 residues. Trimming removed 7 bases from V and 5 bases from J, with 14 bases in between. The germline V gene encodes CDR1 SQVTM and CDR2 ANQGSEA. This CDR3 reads CSERTPGTEAFF. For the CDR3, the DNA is TGCAGCGAGAGGACACCTGGGACTGAAGCTTTCTTT.

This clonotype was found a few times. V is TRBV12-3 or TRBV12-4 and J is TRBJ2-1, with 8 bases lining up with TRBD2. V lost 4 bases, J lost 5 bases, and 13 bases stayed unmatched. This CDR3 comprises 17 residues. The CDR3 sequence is CASSSSSGGGFNNEQFF. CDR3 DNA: TGTGCCAGCAGTTCCTCATCGGGCGGGGGGTTTAACAATGAGCAGTTCTTC.

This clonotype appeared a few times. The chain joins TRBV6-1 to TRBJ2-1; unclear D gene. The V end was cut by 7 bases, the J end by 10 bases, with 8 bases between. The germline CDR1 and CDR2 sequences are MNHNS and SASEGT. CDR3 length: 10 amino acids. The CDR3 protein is CASNDPEQFF. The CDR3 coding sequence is TGTGCCAGCAACGACCCCGAGCAGTTCTTC.

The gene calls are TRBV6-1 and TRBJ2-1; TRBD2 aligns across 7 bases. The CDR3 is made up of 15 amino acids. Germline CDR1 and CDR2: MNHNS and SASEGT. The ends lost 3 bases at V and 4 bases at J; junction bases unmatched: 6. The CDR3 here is CASSDETSAYNEQFF. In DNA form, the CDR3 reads TGTGCCAGCAGTGACGAAACTAGCGCGTACAATGAGCAGTTCTTC.